This T cell receptor beta chain was profiled in a study of blood T cell repertoires in COVID-19 (TCRdb year 2020). For the study in its entirety: The collaborator samples originated in the United States, Italy and Spain and spanned the acute and convalescent phases of COVID-19. Subjects who had been exposed to COVID-19, were actively infected with it, or had recovered from it provided the deeply sampled blood TCRbeta repertoires that made up the dataset. The repertoires were released in a freely available public database intended as a resource for research on the immune response to SARS-CoV-2. The sample metadata nearly always contained a de-identified subject ID, COVID-19 status, age in years and sex. Where available, HLA class I and class II types were obtained from metadata supplied by the sample provider rather than from assay-based typing. Samples came from the ongoing ImmuneRACE study (first 160 participants) plus 1,254 subjects from 6 global collaborators. The material from the prospective study consisted of cDNA or gDNA derived from T cells, B-cell-depleted T cells, or PBMCs.

The collaborating institutions used their own protocols to collect whole blood in K2EDTA tubes. For TCRbeta analysis, collaborator samples were shipped as frozen whole blood, as isolated PBMCs, or as DNA extracted from either sample type. TCRbeta CDR3 regions were amplified from genomic DNA using the immunoSEQ Assay, a bias-controlled multiplex PCR. The paper's data handling went like this. Within the assay, amplification of reference gene primers was used to estimate how many nucleated cells each sample contained. To quantify the absolute abundance of each unique TCRbeta CDR3 rearrangement, sequence reads were collapsed and filtered. For each sample, productive Simpson clonality was calculated as the square root of Simpson's diversity index across productive rearrangements. TCRdb provides this immuneACCESS table in a form limited to in-frame rearrangements. Some clones are lacking; in checked studies, under half of them reflect an unresolved V gene, and why the rest are absent is not known. The D gene and trimming were derived from the DNA, and the V and J assignments and clone size from that table. The sample includes 40,000 or so clones, with just under 85% observed a single time. 5.4% of the sample is taken by the ten largest.

Germline trimming amounts to 0 bases on V and 4 bases on J, with 5 as the count of junction bases outside the gene matches. The CDR3 runs 15 residues from the cysteine to the phenylalanine. This entry keeps only the CDR3 DNA: 45 bases, framed from base 1. As encoded in the germline V gene, CDR1 is LGHNA while CDR2 is YSLEER. Points the paper makes about the study in general: How much clinical and demographic metadata was included differed by source and by participant, and the metadata was provided uncurated.

For this clone: No cognate antigen has been identified for it. Base-call qualities are not available, and no considerably larger clone is one nucleotide away.

The clonotype was recovered from a man aged 45-60 years with active COVID-19. The sequenced material came from peripheral blood. This chain is built from TRBV4-3 and TRBJ2-7; 8 middle bases align to TRBD1. The bases read TGCGCCAGCAGCCAAGACGACAGGGGCAGTTACGAGCAGTACTTC. Its translation reads: CASSQDDRGSYEQYF.